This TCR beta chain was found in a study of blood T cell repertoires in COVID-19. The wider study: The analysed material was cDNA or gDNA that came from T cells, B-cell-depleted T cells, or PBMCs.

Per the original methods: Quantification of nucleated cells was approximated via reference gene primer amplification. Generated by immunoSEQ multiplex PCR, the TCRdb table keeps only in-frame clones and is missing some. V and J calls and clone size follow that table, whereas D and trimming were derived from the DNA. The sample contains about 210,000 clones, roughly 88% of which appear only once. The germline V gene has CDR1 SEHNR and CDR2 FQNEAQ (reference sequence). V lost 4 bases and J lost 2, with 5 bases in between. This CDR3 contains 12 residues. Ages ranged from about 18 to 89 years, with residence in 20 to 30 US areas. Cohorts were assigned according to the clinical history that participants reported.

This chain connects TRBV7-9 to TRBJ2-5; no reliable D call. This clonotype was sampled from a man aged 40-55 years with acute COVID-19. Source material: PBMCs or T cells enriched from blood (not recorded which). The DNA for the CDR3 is TGTGCCAGCAGCTCCCTTCAAGAGACCCAGTACTTC. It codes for CASSSLQETQYF.